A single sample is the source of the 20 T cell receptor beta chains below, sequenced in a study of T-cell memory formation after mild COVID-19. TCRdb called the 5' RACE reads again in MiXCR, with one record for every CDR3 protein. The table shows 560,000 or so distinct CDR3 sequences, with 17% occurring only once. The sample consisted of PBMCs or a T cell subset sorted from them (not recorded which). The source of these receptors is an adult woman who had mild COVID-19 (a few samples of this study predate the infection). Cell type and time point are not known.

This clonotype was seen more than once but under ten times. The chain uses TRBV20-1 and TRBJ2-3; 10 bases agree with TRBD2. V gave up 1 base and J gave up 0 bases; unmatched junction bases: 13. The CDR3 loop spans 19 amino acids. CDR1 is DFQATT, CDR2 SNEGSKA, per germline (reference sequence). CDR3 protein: CSARAALGSGRASTDTQYF. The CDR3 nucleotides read TGCAGTGCTAGAGCCGCGTTAGGGAGCGGGAGGGCGAGCACAGATACGCAGTATTTT.

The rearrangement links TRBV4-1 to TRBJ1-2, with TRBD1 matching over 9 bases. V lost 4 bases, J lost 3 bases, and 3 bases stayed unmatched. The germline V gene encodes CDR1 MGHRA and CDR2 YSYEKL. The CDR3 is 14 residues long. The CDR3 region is CASSLRDRDYGYTF. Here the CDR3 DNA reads TGCGCCAGCAGCCTACGGGACAGGGACTATGGCTACACCTTC.

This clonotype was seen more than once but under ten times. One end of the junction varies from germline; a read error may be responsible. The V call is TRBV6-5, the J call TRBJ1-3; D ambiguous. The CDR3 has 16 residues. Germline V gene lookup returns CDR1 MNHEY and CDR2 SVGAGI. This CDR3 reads CASSYSIRNSGNTTYF. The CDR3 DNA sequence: TGTGCCAGCAGTTACTCGATAAGGAACTCTGGAAACACCACATATTTT.

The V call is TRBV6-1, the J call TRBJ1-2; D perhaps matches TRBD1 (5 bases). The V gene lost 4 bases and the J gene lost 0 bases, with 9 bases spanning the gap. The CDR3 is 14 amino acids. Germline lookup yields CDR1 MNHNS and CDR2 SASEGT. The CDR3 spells CASSGGATNYGYTF. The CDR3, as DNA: TGTGCCAGCAGTGGAGGGGCGACTAACTATGGCTACACCTTC.

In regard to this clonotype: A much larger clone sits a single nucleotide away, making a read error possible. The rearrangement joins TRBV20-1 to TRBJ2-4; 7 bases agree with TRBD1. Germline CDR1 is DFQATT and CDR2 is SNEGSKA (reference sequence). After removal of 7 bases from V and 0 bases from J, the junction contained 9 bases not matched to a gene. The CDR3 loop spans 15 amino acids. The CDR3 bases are TGCAGTGATCCTGGGACAGCTGTAGCCAAAAACATTCAGTACTTC. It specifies CSDPGTAVAKNIQYF.

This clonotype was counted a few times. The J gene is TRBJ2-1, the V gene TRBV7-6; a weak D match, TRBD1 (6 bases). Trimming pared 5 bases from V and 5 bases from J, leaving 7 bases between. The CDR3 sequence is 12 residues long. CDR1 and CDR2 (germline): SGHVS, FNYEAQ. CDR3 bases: TGTGCCAGCAGCCAGGGGCACAATGAGCAGTTCTTC. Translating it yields CASSQGHNEQFF.

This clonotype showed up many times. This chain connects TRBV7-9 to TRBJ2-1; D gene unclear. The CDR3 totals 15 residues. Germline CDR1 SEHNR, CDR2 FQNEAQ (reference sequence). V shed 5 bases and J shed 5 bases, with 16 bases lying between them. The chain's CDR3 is CASSPRNGRDNEQFF. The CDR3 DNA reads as TGTGCCAGCAGCCCTCGTAACGGCCGGGACAATGAGCAGTTCTTC.

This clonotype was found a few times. The CDR3 is CASSDEDRTASGANVLTF. For the CDR3, the DNA is TGTGCCAGCAGCGATGAGGACAGGACCGCCTCTGGGGCCAACGTCCTGACTTTC. The chain combines TRBV4-2 with TRBJ2-6; the match to TRBD1 covers 7 bases. The CDR3 length is 18 residues. Germline assignment: CDR1 LGHNA and CDR2 YNFKEQ. V gave up 5 bases and J gave up 0 bases; unmatched junction bases: 10.

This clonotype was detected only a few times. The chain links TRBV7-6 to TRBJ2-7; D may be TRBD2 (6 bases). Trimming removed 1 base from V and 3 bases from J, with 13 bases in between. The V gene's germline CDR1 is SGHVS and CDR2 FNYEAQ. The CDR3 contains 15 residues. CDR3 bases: TGTGCCAGCAGCTTAGGGGGGACTGCCGGCTACGAGCAGTACTTC. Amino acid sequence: CASSLGGTAGYEQYF.

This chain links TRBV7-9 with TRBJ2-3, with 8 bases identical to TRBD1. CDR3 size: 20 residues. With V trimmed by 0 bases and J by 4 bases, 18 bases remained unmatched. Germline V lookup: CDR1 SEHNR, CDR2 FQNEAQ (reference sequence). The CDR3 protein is CASSLARGTPGQGRADTQYF. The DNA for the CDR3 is TGTGCCAGCAGCTTAGCCCGGGGGACTCCCGGACAGGGACGCGCAGATACGCAGTATTTT.

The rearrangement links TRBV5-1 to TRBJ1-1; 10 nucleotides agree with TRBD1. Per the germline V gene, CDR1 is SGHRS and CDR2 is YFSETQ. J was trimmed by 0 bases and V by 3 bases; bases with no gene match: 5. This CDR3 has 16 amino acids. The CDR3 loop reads CASSWGTGAMNTEAFF. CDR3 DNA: TGCGCCAGCAGCTGGGGGACAGGGGCTATGAACACTGAAGCTTTCTTT.

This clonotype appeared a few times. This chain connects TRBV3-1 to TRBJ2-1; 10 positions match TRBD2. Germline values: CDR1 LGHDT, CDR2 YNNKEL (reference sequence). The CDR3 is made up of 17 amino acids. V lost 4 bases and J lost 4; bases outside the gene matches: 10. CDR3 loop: CASSPTWGSGRYNEQFF. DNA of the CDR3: TGTGCCAGCAGCCCGACTTGGGGTAGCGGGAGGTACAATGAGCAGTTCTTC.

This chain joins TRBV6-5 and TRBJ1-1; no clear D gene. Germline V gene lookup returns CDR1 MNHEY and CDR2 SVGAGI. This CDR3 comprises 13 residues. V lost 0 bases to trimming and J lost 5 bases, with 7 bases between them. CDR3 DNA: TGTGCCAGCAGTTACTCGGTTAGGACTGAAGCTTTCTTT. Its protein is CASSYSVRTEAFF.

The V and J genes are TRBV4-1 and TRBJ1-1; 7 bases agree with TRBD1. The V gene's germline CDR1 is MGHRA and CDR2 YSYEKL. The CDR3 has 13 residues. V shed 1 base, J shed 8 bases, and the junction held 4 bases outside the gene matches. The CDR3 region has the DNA TGCGCCAGCAGCCAAGTGGGACAGTCAGAAGCTTTCTTT. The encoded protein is CASSQVGQSEAFF.

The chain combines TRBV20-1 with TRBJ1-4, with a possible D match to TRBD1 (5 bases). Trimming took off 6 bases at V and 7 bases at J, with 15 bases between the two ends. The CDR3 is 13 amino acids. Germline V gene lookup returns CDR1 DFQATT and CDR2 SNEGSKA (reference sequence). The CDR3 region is CSAWTRKVEKLFF. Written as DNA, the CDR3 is TGCAGTGCATGGACACGGAAGGTTGAAAAACTGTTTTTT.

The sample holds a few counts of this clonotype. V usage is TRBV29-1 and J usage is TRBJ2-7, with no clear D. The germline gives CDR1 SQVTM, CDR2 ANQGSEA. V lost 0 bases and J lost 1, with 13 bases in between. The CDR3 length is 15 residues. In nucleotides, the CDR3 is TGCAGCGTTGAAGATACCGGGTCAGAGTCCTACGAGCAGTACTTC. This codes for CSVEDTGSESYEQYF.

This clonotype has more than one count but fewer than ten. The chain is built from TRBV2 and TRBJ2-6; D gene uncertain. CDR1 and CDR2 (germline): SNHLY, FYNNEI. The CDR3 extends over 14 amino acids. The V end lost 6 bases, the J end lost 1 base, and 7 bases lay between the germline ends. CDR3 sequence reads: CASSKESGANVLTF. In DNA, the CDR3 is TGTGCCAGCAGCAAGGAATCTGGGGCCAACGTCCTGACTTTC.

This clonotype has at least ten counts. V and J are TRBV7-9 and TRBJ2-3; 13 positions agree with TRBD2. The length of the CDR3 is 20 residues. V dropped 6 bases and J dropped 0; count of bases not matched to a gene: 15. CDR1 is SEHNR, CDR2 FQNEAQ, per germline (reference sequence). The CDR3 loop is CASSFGLAGAAKSSTDTQYF. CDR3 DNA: TGTGCCAGCAGTTTCGGACTAGCGGGAGCGGCCAAATCTAGCACAGATACGCAGTATTTT. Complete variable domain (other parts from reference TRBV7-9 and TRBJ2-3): DTGVSQNPRHKITKRGQNVTFRCDPISEHNRLYWYRQTLGQGPEFLTYFQNEAQLEKSRLLSDRFSAERPKGSFSTLEIQRTEQGDSAMYLCASSFGLAGAAKSSTDTQYFGPGTRLTVL.

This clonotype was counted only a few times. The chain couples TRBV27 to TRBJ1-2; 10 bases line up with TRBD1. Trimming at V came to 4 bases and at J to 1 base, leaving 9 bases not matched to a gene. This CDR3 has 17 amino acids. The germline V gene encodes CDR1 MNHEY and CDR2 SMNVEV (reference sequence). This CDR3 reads CASSSFRDRGFNYGYTF. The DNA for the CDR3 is TGTGCCAGCAGTTCTTTCCGGGACAGGGGATTTAACTATGGCTACACCTTC.

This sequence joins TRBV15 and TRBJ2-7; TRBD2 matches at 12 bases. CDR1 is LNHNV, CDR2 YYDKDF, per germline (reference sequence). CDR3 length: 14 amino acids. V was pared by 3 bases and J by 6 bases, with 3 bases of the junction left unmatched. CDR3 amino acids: CATSRTSGGGEQYF. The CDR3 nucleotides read TGTGCCACCAGCAGGACTAGCGGGGGAGGCGAGCAGTACTTC.